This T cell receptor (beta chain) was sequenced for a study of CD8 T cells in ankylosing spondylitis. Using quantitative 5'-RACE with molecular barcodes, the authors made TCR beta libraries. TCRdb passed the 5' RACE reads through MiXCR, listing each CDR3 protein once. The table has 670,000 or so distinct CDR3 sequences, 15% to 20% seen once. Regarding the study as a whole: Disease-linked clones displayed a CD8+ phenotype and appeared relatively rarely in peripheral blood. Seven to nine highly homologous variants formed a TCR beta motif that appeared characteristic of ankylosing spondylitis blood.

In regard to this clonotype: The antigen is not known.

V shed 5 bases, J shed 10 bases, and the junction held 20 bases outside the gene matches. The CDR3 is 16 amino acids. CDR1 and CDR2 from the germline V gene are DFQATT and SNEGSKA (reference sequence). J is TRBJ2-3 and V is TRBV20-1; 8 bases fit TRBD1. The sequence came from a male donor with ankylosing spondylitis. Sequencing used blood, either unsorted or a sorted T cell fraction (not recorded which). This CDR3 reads CSAPAGGGQGALPQYF. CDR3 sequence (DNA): TGCAGTGCTCCTGCCGGGGGTGGCCAGGGGGCCCTACCGCAGTATTTT.